This entry features one T cell receptor beta chain sequence. Its specificity is not known. There are 13 residues in the CDR3. Time point in this sample: week 47, end of study. Topical imiquimod was applied with each vaccine dose, which held 300 ug of mutant IDH1 20-mer peptide. Across weeks 1, 3, 5, 7, 11, 15, 19 and 23, patients received a vaccination each time, eight in all. The sample originates from a study of a mutant IDH1 vaccine in newly diagnosed glioma. As for the study in general: With temozolomide cycles, or 4-6 weeks after radiotherapy alone, vaccination was started. Therapy received beforehand was radiotherapy, temozolomide, or both, with most patients given both.

Some clones are missing from TCRdb's copy, which holds only in-frame ones; the method was immunoSEQ multiplex PCR. Among about 94,000 clones, roughly 90% were seen once, and the ten largest hold 0.75% to 0.95%. General study findings and limits: The authors found pseudoprogression apparently unrelated to changes in top peripheral T cell clonotypes.

The source material was PBMCs, sampled from a glioma patient whose treatment included an IDH1 peptide vaccine. The sequence was obtained from a woman aged 45-65 years with glioma. The rearrangement links TRBV12-1 to TRBJ2-1. TRBV12-1 represents a pseudogene. CDR3 nucleotide sequence: TGTGCCAGCAGGGAAAGGGTGGACGATGAGCAGTTCTTC. This sequence encodes CASRERVDDEQFF.